The rows below give T cell receptor beta chains drawn from one sample of a study of CD8 T cells in Susac syndrome. TCRdb processed the immunoSEQ multiplex PCR reads anew with MiXCR; each CDR3 protein has one entry. The sample has 130,000 or so distinct CDR3 sequences; about 90% are singletons. Source material: CD8+ T cells from PBMCs. The receptors were sampled from a human donor with multiple sclerosis. Both conserved end residues are part of each CDR3. Each record gives: clone size, D gene, V gene, J gene, CDR3 DNA, CDR3 protein. The D gene is left open where the match is weak. A row's size may be missing; if present it is once, few, many or a size class.

NA	TRBD2	TRBV5-4	TRBJ2-7	TGTGCCAGCAGTGTTATCCCGGGACTAAGTTCCTACGAGCAGTACTTC	CASSVIPGLSSYEQYF
NA	TRBD2	TRBV29-1	TRBJ2-3	TGCAGCGTTGAAGATCGGGAGGGCCAGGGTGATACGCAGTATTTT	CSVEDREGQGDTQYF
NA	NA	TRBV6-2/TRBV6-3	TRBJ2-2	TGTGCCAGCAGTTGGGTCACCGGGGAGCTGTTTTTT	CASSWVTGELFF
NA	TRBD2	TRBV7-9	TRBJ2-1	TGTGCCAGCATCCGATCTGGACTAGCGGGTGAGCAGTTCTTC	CASIRSGLAGEQFF
NA	NA	TRBV5-1	TRBJ1-3	TGCGCCAGCAGCTTGGGGGACTTGGTGGACACCATATATTTT	CASSLGDLVDTIYF
once	NA	TRBV4-1	TRBJ1-1	TGCGCCAGCAGCCATCATGGGGCGGCGAACACTGAAGCTTTCTTT	CASSHHGAANTEAFF
NA	TRBD1	TRBV5-8	TRBJ1-1	TGTGCCAGCAGCCCCCGAGGGGGCTCTGAAGCTTTCTTT	CASSPRGGSEAFF
NA	TRBD2	TRBV27	TRBJ2-5	TGTGCCAGCAGGACTAGCGGGAGTGTAGAGACCCAGTACTTC	CASRTSGSVETQYF
NA	NA	TRBV29-1	TRBJ1-2	TGCAGCGTTGCCATGACCTATGGCTACACCTTC	CSVAMTYGYTF
NA	NA	TRBV13	TRBJ1-3	TGTGCCAGCAGCACCCTGGACGGAGACTCTGGAAACACCATATATTTT	CASSTLDGDSGNTIYF
NA	NA	TRBV30	TRBJ1-1	TGTGCCTGGAGTTGGATCACTGAAGCTTTCTTT	CAWSWITEAFF
once	NA	TRBV4-1	TRBJ2-1	TGCGCCAGCAGGAACCGGGACGGGTACTACAATGAGCAGTTCTTC	CASRNRDGYYNEQFF
NA	NA	TRBV9	TRBJ1-4	TGTGCCAGCAGCGGGTGGGGAGTAACTAATGAAAAACTGTTTTTT	CASSGWGVTNEKLFF
NA	NA	TRBV30	TRBJ1-1	TGTGCCCTGAATTCGGGGCGAACGGAAGCTTTCTTT	CALNSGRTEAFF
NA	NA	TRBV19	TRBJ1-1	TGTGCCAGTAGTAACGGGAACACTGAAGCTTTCTTT	CASSNGNTEAFF
NA	NA	TRBV7-6	TRBJ1-1	TGTGCCAGCAGCTTAGAATCCCTGGGCACTGAAGCTTTCTTT	CASSLESLGTEAFF
NA	NA	TRBV6-5	TRBJ1-5	TGTGCCAGCAGACTGGGACTTGGAGAGCCCCAGCATTTT	CASRLGLGEPQHF
NA	NA	TRBV12-3/TRBV12-4	TRBJ1-1	TGTGCCAGCAGTTTGAACAGCATGAACACTGAAGCTTTCTTT	CASSLNSMNTEAFF
NA	TRBD1	TRBV29-1	TRBJ2-1	TGCAGCGCAACGACAGGGAATGAGCAGTTCTTC	CSATTGNEQFF
once	NA	TRBV9	TRBJ2-5	TGTGCCAGCAGCTGGGACCCGCAAGAGACCCAGTACTTC	CASSWDPQETQYF
NA	NA	TRBV3-1	TRBJ1-2	TGTGCCAGCAGCCCATATGGGGGACCTAACTATGGCTACACCTTC	CASSPYGGPNYGYTF
NA	NA	TRBV5-6	TRBJ1-3	TGTGCCAGCAGCGTGATCAGCTCTGGAAACACCATATATTTT	CASSVISSGNTIYF
NA	TRBD1	TRBV10-3	TRBJ2-3	TGTGCCATCAGTGACCCCGGGACAGGGACAGATACGCAGTATTTT	CAISDPGTGTDTQYF
NA	NA	TRBV7-3	TRBJ2-1	TGTGCCAGCAGCTTAAGGGGAGTTGGAAATGAGCAGTTCTTC	CASSLRGVGNEQFF
once	NA	TRBV2	TRBJ1-1	TGTGCCAGCATCGACAGGTTAGGTAACACTGAAGCTTTCTTT	CASIDRLGNTEAFF
NA	NA	TRBV20-1	TRBJ2-1	TGCAGTGCTAACCCTTACAATGAGCAGTTCTTC	CSANPYNEQFF
NA	TRBD1	TRBV28	TRBJ2-3	TGTGCCAGCAGTCCATCAGGGGGCGGCACAGATACGCAGTATTTT	CASSPSGGGTDTQYF
NA	TRBD2	TRBV5-4	TRBJ2-3	TGTGCCAGCAGCTTGGCGCTAGCGGGAGGAGGGACAGATACGCAGTATTTT	CASSLALAGGGTDTQYF
NA	NA	TRBV5-1	TRBJ2-7	TGCGCCTCCCGATGGGGTTCATACAGCTCCTACGAGCAGTACTTC	CASRWGSYSSYEQYF
NA	NA	TRBV24-1	TRBJ2-3	TGTGCCACCAGGGACCCGAGCACAGATACGCAGTATTTT	CATRDPSTDTQYF
NA	NA	TRBV30	TRBJ2-3	TGTGCCTGGAGTGTACTCTTAGCAGATACGCAGTATTTT	CAWSVLLADTQYF
NA	TRBD1	TRBV29-1	TRBJ1-2	TGCAGCGTTGGAACAGGGGCTAACTATGGCTACACCTTC	CSVGTGANYGYTF